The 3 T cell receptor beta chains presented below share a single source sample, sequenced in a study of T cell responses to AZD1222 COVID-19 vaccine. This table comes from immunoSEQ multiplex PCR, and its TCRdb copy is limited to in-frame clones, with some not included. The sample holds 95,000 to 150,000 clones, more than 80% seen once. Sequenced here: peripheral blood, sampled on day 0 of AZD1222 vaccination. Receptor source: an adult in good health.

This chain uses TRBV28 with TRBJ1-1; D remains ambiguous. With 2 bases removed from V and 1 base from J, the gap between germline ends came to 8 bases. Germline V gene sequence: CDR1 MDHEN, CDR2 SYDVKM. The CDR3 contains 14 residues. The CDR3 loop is CASSLGSWNTEAFF. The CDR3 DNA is TGTGCCAGCAGTTTAGGGTCCTGGAACACTGAAGCTTTCTTT.

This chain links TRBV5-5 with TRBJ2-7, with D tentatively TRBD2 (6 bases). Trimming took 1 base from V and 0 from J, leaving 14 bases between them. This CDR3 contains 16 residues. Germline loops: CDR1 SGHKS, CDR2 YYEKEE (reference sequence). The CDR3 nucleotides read TGTGCCAGCAGCTTGAATACGGGACTTAGCTCCTACGAGCAGTACTTC. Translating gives CASSLNTGLSSYEQYF.

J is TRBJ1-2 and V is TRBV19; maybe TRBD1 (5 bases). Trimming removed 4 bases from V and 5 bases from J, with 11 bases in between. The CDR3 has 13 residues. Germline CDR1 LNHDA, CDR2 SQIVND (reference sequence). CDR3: CASSTYGAYGYTF. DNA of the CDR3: TGTGCCAGTAGTACGTACGGGGCTTATGGCTACACCTTC.